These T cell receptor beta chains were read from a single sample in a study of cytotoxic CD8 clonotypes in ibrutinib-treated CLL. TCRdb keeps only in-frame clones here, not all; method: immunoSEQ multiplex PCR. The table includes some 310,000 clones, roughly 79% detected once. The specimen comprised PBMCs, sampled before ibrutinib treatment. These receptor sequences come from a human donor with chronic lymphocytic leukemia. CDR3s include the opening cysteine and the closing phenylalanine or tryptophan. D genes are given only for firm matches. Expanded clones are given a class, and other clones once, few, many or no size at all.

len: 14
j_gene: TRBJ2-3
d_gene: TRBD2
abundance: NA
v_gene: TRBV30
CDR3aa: CAYSSGSLVDTQYF
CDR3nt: TGTGCCTACTCTAGCGGGAGTTTGGTAGATACGCAGTATTTT

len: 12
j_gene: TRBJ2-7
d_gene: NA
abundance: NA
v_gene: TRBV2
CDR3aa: CASRKAGYEQYF
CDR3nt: TGTGCCAGCAGAAAGGCCGGCTACGAGCAGTACTTC

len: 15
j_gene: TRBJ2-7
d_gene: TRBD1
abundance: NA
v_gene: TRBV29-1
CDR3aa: CSVSPGTGATYEQYF
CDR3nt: TGCAGCGTCTCACCCGGGACAGGGGCCACCTACGAGCAGTACTTC

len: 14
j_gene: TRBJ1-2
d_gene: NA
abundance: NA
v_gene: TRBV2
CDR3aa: CASRLGFRDYGYTF
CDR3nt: TGTGCCAGCAGGCTGGGCTTTAGAGACTATGGCTACACCTTC

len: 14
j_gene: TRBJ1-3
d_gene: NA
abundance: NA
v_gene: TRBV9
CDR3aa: CASSVDGSGNTIYF
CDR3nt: TGTGCCAGCAGCGTAGATGGGTCGGGAAACACCATATATTTT

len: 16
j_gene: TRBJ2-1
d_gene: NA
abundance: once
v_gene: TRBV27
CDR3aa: CASSLSWQGGVFEQFF
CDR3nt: TGTGCCAGCAGTTTATCGTGGCAGGGGGGGGTGTTTGAGCAGTTCTTC

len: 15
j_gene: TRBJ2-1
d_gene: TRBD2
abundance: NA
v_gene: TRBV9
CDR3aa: CASRAEGGPSGEQFF
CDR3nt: TGTGCCAGCAGGGCAGAGGGAGGGCCCTCAGGTGAGCAGTTCTTC

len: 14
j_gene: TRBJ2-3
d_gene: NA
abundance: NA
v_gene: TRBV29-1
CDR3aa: CSVEKGLGTDTQYF
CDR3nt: TGCAGCGTTGAAAAAGGATTGGGCACAGATACGCAGTATTTT

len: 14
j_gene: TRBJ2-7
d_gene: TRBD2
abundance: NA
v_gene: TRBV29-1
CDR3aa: CSVLPGGPMNEQYF
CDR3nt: TGCAGCGTTCTCCCGGGAGGGCCTATGAACGAGCAGTACTTC

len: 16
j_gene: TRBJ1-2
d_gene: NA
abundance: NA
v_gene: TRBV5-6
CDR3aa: CASSLVQQVGGYGYTF
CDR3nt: TGTGCCAGCAGCTTGGTCCAACAGGTTGGGGGCTATGGCTACACCTTC